This note documents a single T cell receptor beta chain sequence. Antigen specificity is unknown. The sample belongs to a study of CD8+ T cells in alopecia areata. Study-wide context: Percent affected scalp area, the SALT score, rated treated patients' severity.

As for treatment: oral pan-JAK inhibitor, 5-10 mg twice daily. In germline, CDR1 is SGDLS, CDR2 YYNGEE. V was trimmed by 5 bases and J by 0 bases, leaving 14 bases between them. CDR3 length: 15 residues. Study-wide points: Scalp lesions, especially in alopecia totalis/universalis, had higher clonality than normal scalp. Throughout tofacitinib, many expanded lesional clones continued to persist in scalp and blood.

Following extraction, RNA underwent reverse transcription to cDNA, which served as the sequencing template. The assay was immunoSEQ multiplex PCR, and TCRdb's table has in-frame clones only and misses some. The profile shows 200,000 to 250,000 clones, 55% to 70% of them singletons. V and J are TRBV9 and TRBJ1-1, with D perhaps matching TRBD1 (5 bases). The specimen was CD4+ T cells sorted from blood, collected at week 4, from a patient treated with tofacitinib. This clonotype originated in a human donor with alopecia areata. The CDR3 reads CASSPQGRMNTEAFF. In DNA, the CDR3 is TGTGCCAGCAGTCCGCAGGGCAGGATGAACACTGAAGCTTTCTTT.